Listed below are T cell receptor beta chains from one sample, sequenced in a study of Graves' ophthalmopathy and Graves' hyperthyroidism. MiXCR was run by TCRdb on the multiplex PCR reads, yielding one entry per CDR3 protein. Here the sample spans about 400,000 distinct CDR3 sequences, about 16% being singletons. Sequencing input: peripheral blood. The receptor set was obtained from a woman under 30 with Graves' ophthalmopathy. The CDR3 runs from the conserved cysteine through the conserved F or W.

v_call: TRBV3-1
j_call: TRBJ1-6
cdr3_aa: CASRTSGGVHSPLHF

v_call: TRBV29-1
j_call: TRBJ2-7
cdr3_aa: CSVEMALLGEQYF

v_call: TRBV4-3
j_call: TRBJ1-2
cdr3_aa: CASSQEALVGDYGYTF

v_call: TRBV29-1
j_call: TRBJ2-7
cdr3_aa: CSGWTGGGGEQYF

v_call: TRBV14
j_call: TRBJ2-2
cdr3_aa: CASSQELDAGELFF

v_call: TRBV4-1
j_call: TRBJ1-6
cdr3_aa: CASTPDRDLSPLHF

v_call: TRBV2
j_call: TRBJ2-7
cdr3_aa: CASSGGRLAYEQYF

v_call: TRBV12-3/TRBV12-4
j_call: TRBJ1-5
cdr3_aa: CASSWRGHQPQHF

v_call: TRBV2
j_call: TRBJ1-1
cdr3_aa: CASTPGTGDTEAFF

v_call: TRBV12-3/TRBV12-4
j_call: TRBJ2-4
cdr3_aa: CASSLGSRARNIQYF

v_call: TRBV18
j_call: TRBJ2-7
cdr3_aa: CASSPGRVGVEQYF

v_call: TRBV4-3
j_call: TRBJ2-5
cdr3_aa: CASSQDQGRDETQYF

v_call: TRBV6-5
j_call: TRBJ1-2
cdr3_aa: CASSYSAGTNYGYTF

v_call: TRBV20-1
j_call: TRBJ2-7
cdr3_aa: CSARRWGYEQYF

v_call: TRBV6-1
j_call: TRBJ2-2
cdr3_aa: CASSTGGDTGELFF

v_call: TRBV6-5
j_call: TRBJ2-7
cdr3_aa: CASSYSPDLQSYEQYF

v_call: TRBV27
j_call: TRBJ2-7
cdr3_aa: CASSLSPSGGSYEQYF

v_call: TRBV11-2
j_call: TRBJ2-5
cdr3_aa: CASSFRTSGTETQYF

v_call: TRBV6-2/TRBV6-3
j_call: TRBJ2-2
cdr3_aa: CASSSPLQGPGTGELFF

v_call: TRBV12-3/TRBV12-4
j_call: TRBJ1-5
cdr3_aa: CASSSTPQPQHF

v_call: TRBV6-1
j_call: TRBJ2-5
cdr3_aa: CASRETSIETQYF

v_call: TRBV29-1
j_call: TRBJ1-5
cdr3_aa: CSVAGVSPNQPQHF

v_call: TRBV4-3
j_call: TRBJ2-7
cdr3_aa: CASRKTSGGLYEQYF

v_call: TRBV9
j_call: TRBJ1-2
cdr3_aa: CASSVGGPNYGYTF

v_call: TRBV7-2
j_call: TRBJ2-4
cdr3_aa: CASSLSPQENIQYF

v_call: TRBV28
j_call: TRBJ2-6
cdr3_aa: CASSRDRIVSGANVLTF

v_call: TRBV6-1
j_call: TRBJ1-3
cdr3_aa: CAGVGHNLNRSGNTIYF

v_call: TRBV6-5
j_call: TRBJ2-7
cdr3_aa: CASRSVPAYEQYF

v_call: TRBV12-3/TRBV12-4
j_call: TRBJ2-7
cdr3_aa: CASSRDRGFGEQYF

v_call: TRBV28
j_call: TRBJ2-5
cdr3_aa: CASSYQSGRAETQYF

v_call: TRBV12-3/TRBV12-4
j_call: TRBJ2-5
cdr3_aa: CASSLVGGGAGETQYF

v_call: TRBV6-1
j_call: TRBJ2-7
cdr3_aa: CASAGGSSYEQYF

v_call: TRBV6-2/TRBV6-3
j_call: TRBJ1-1
cdr3_aa: CASETGRTEAFF

v_call: TRBV30
j_call: TRBJ1-5
cdr3_aa: CAWTTGNSNQPQHF

v_call: TRBV20-1
j_call: TRBJ2-7
cdr3_aa: CSAPRGRVGYEQYF

v_call: TRBV6-2/TRBV6-3
j_call: TRBJ2-7
cdr3_aa: CASRGSVRSLNYEQYF

v_call: TRBV12-3/TRBV12-4
j_call: TRBJ1-5
cdr3_aa: CASSLRGLSNQPQHF

v_call: TRBV6-2/TRBV6-3
j_call: TRBJ1-5
cdr3_aa: CASSPFNQPQHF

v_call: TRBV6-5
j_call: TRBJ1-1
cdr3_aa: CASSAPTGRRTEAFF

v_call: TRBV6-5
j_call: TRBJ1-5
cdr3_aa: CASRRLVVGPQHF

v_call: TRBV28
j_call: TRBJ1-5
cdr3_aa: CASSLGQGHQPQHF

v_call: TRBV6-2/TRBV6-3
j_call: TRBJ1-1
cdr3_aa: CASRGDRVTEAFF

v_call: TRBV27
j_call: TRBJ2-5
cdr3_aa: CASRLKGLAVSETQYF

v_call: TRBV12-3/TRBV12-4
j_call: TRBJ1-1
cdr3_aa: CASSLAKAEAFF

v_call: TRBV7-2
j_call: TRBJ2-7
cdr3_aa: CASSLAPYGGHYEQYF

v_call: TRBV6-1
j_call: TRBJ2-5
cdr3_aa: CASSERGAKETQYF

v_call: TRBV6-2/TRBV6-3
j_call: TRBJ2-7
cdr3_aa: CASSSTVGYEQYF

v_call: TRBV6-5
j_call: TRBJ1-5
cdr3_aa: CASSLSDRGFGQPQHF

v_call: TRBV4-1
j_call: TRBJ1-5
cdr3_aa: CASSQDGRAIQPQHF

v_call: TRBV7-2
j_call: TRBJ1-3
cdr3_aa: CASSLAPGIGGNTIYF